Following are 21 T cell receptor beta chains from one sample sequenced in a study of T cell responses to AZD1222 COVID-19 vaccine. TCRdb's copy holds only in-frame clones and misses some; the assay was immunoSEQ multiplex PCR. Among around 99,000 clones listed, about 93% were seen once. Source: peripheral blood, taken on day 0 of AZD1222 vaccination. The origin of the receptors is an adult in good health.

The chain couples TRBV29-1 to TRBJ1-4; 8 nucleotides match TRBD1. CDR1 and CDR2 (germline): SQVTM, ANQGSEA. The V segment lost 7 bases and the J segment 8 bases; nucleotides outside the gene matches: 9. The CDR3 totals 13 residues. For the CDR3, the DNA is TGCAGCGGATTAGACAGGGGAAGGGAAAAACTGTTTTTT. Residues: CSGLDRGREKLFF.

The chain is built from TRBV6-5 and TRBJ1-2, with TRBD1 as a possible D gene (6 bases). The V end was cut by 5 bases, the J end by 4 bases, with 11 bases between. The CDR3 is 13 residues long. Per germline, CDR1 MNHEY and CDR2 SVGAGI. This chain's CDR3 is CASSPRTAYGYTF. Written as DNA, the CDR3 is TGTGCCAGCAGTCCTCGGACAGCCTATGGCTACACCTTC.

The gene calls are TRBV7-6 and TRBJ2-1; 8 bases are shared with TRBD2. The V gene end was trimmed by 1 base and the J gene end by 3 bases; junction bases not matched to a gene: 14. The CDR3 runs 19 residues. CDR1 and CDR2 from the germline V gene are SGHVS and FNYEAQ. Here the CDR3 reads CASSLDGSGGYTYYNEQFF. CDR3 coding DNA: TGTGCCAGCAGCTTAGACGGGAGCGGGGGCTACACCTACTACAATGAGCAGTTCTTC.

This chain joins TRBV5-1 and TRBJ1-5, with D unclear. V shed 4 bases and J shed 7 bases, with 21 bases lying between them. The germline gives CDR1 SGHRS, CDR2 YFSETQ. This CDR3 is built from 16 residues. DNA of the CDR3: TGCGCCAGCAGCCCCTCTTCGGGAGGATACACACAGCCCCAGCATTTT. This gives the protein CASSPSSGGYTQPQHF.

The rearrangement links TRBV5-4 to TRBJ1-1; D call uncertain. Per the germline V gene, CDR1 is SGHNT and CDR2 is YYREEE (reference sequence). The CDR3 contains 13 residues. Trimming took 4 bases from V and 0 from J, leaving 7 bases between them. The CDR3 reads CASSGGVNTEAFF. The CDR3 nucleotides are TGTGCCAGCAGCGGTGGGGTGAACACTGAAGCTTTCTTT. Full variable domain (missing parts from reference TRBV5-4 and TRBJ1-1): ETGVTQSPTHLIKTRGQQVTLRCSSQSGHNTVSWYQQALGQGPQFIFQYYREEENGRGNFPPRFSGLQFPNYSSELNVNALELDDSALYLCASSGGVNTEAFFGQGTRLTVV.

This chain joins TRBV10-3 and TRBJ1-1; no definite D call. The CDR3 runs 14 residues. Germline assignment: CDR1 ENHRY and CDR2 SYGVKD. V was pared by 5 bases and J by 1 base, with 11 bases between. CDR3 sequence (DNA): TGTGCCATCAGTAGCCTCGGATCGAACACTGAAGCTTTCTTT. This gives the protein CAISSLGSNTEAFF.

V and J are TRBV27 and TRBJ2-2, with 7 bases fitting TRBD1. The CDR3 runs 15 residues. The V gene's germline CDR1 is MNHEY and CDR2 SMNVEV (reference sequence). Trimming at V came to 6 bases and at J to 7 bases, leaving 11 bases not matched to a gene. The CDR3 sequence: CASSPITGAHGELFF. The CDR3 DNA reads TGTGCCAGCAGCCCAATAACAGGGGCCCACGGGGAGCTGTTTTTT.

The CDR3 protein is CASSLRGLLNQPQHF. The CDR3 DNA reads as TGTGCCAGCAGCTTAAGGGGGTTGCTGAATCAGCCCCAGCATTTT. The chain links TRBV7-2 to TRBJ1-5; a weak D match, TRBD1 (6 bases). Germline values: CDR1 SGHTA, CDR2 FQGNSA. The CDR3 length is 15 residues. Trimming left V 2 bases short and J 4 bases short, with 12 bases between.

The rearrangement links TRBV11-2 to TRBJ2-7; D remains ambiguous. Germline CDR1 is SGHAT and CDR2 is FQNNGV. The CDR3 has 16 amino acids. V was pared by 1 base and J by 0 bases, with 13 bases between. CDR3 in DNA: TGTGCCAGCAGCTTAGTCGTCCAGAGATACTCCTACGAGCAGTACTTC. Translated, it gives CASSLVVQRYSYEQYF.

This chain joins TRBV4-1 and TRBJ2-1; 7 bases map to TRBD1. CDR1 and CDR2 from the germline V gene are MGHRA and YSYEKL. The CDR3 has 15 residues. The V and J ends lost 7 bases and 5 bases, in that order; junction bases with no gene match: 11. CDR3 loop: CASTFYGQADNEQFF. CDR3 nucleotide sequence: TGCGCCAGCACATTTTATGGACAGGCTGACAATGAGCAGTTCTTC.

The rearrangement joins TRBV6-5 to TRBJ1-5, with TRBD1 matching 8 bases. In germline, CDR1 is MNHEY, CDR2 SVGAGI. The CDR3 covers 13 residues. The V gene end was trimmed by 4 bases and the J gene end by 7 bases; junction bases not matched to a gene: 3. The CDR3, as DNA: TGTGCCAGCAGTTCAGGGGGCAGACAGCCCCAGCATTTT. Protein: CASSSGGRQPQHF.

V is TRBV19 and J is TRBJ1-2; TRBD1 aligns across 7 bases. The trim removed 4 bases at V and 6 bases at J, leaving 14 bases unmatched. The CDR3 has 16 residues. In germline, CDR1 is LNHDA, CDR2 SQIVND (reference sequence). The CDR3 region is CASSTPSPDRSHGYTF. The CDR3 DNA reads as TGTGCCAGTAGTACCCCCTCCCCGGACAGGAGCCATGGCTACACCTTC.

The J gene is TRBJ1-2, the V gene TRBV29-1; D unclear. V lost 0 bases to trimming and J lost 8 bases, with 10 bases between them. Looked up from germline, CDR1 is SQVTM and CDR2 is ANQGSEA. The CDR3 runs 12 residues. CDR3 in DNA: TGCAGCGTTGAAGAGGGTATCGGGGGCTACACCTTC. Translated, it gives CSVEEGIGGYTF. Together with reference TRBV29-1 and TRBJ1-2, the CDR3 gives the full variable domain: SAVISQKPSRDICQRGTSLTIQCQVDSQVTMMFWYRQQPGQSLTLIATANQGSEATYESGFVIDKFPISRPNLTFSTLTVSNMSPEDSSIYLCSVEEGIGGYTFGSGTRLTVV.

The chain uses TRBV4-3 and TRBJ1-2, with D possibly being TRBD1 (5 bases). The CDR3 consists of 15 residues. V was trimmed by 4 bases and J by 0 bases, leaving 12 bases between them. Germline assignment: CDR1 LGHNA and CDR2 YSLEER. The CDR3 sequence: CASSRSTDPNYGYTF. The CDR3 DNA sequence: TGCGCCAGCAGCCGGTCGACAGACCCTAACTATGGCTACACCTTC.

This clone appeared once. The rearrangement joins TRBV7-9 to TRBJ1-2, with D uncertain. This CDR3 comprises 13 residues. The germline V gene encodes CDR1 SEHNR and CDR2 FQNEAQ (reference sequence). V lost 0 bases, J lost 6 bases, and 8 bases lay in between. The CDR3 DNA reads TGTGCCAGCAGCTTAGCAGCAGATAATGGCTACACCTTC. Protein sequence: CASSLAADNGYTF.

This clone was recorded only once. Relative to the germline gene, one junction end is altered; a read error may explain this. The chain employs TRBV19 and TRBJ1-3, with D perhaps matching TRBD1 (6 bases). Germline V gives CDR1 LNHDA, CDR2 SQIVND (reference sequence). The CDR3 has 14 residues. CDR3 bases: TGTGCCAGTAGTTGGACCTTGGACAGCCCGCATGGAGATTTT. Translated, it gives CASSWTLDSPHGDF.

V is TRBV6-4 and J is TRBJ2-7; TRBD1 aligns across 8 bases. V lost 0 bases, J lost 2 bases, and 3 bases stayed unmatched. The CDR3 is made up of 15 amino acids. The germline gives CDR1 MRHNA, CDR2 SNTAGT. The CDR3 spells CASSDSRQGTYEQYF. CDR3 DNA: TGTGCCAGCAGTGACTCAAGACAGGGGACCTACGAGCAGTACTTC.

V and J are TRBV12-5 and TRBJ1-1; unclear D gene. Germline V lookup: CDR1 LGHNT, CDR2 FRNRAP. The CDR3 extends over 12 amino acids. V was shortened by 7 bases and J by 1 base, with 7 bases between the two germline ends. Written as DNA, the CDR3 is TGTGCTAGTGCCTGGGAGAACACTGAAGCTTTCTTT. Its protein is CASAWENTEAFF.

V and J are TRBV10-3 and TRBJ2-2, with 9 bases matching TRBD1. Trimming took 6 bases from V and 7 from J; bases not matched to a gene: 9. CDR1 and CDR2 from the germline V gene are ENHRY and SYGVKD. The CDR3 sequence is 15 residues long. For the CDR3, the DNA is TGTGCCATCAGACCGGGACAGGGTTGGGTCGGGGAGCTGTTTTTT. Encoded protein: CAIRPGQGWVGELFF.

V gene TRBV6-5 combines with J gene TRBJ1-2; 8 nucleotides match TRBD1. With V trimmed by 5 bases and J by 7 bases, 9 bases remained unmatched. CDR1 is MNHEY, CDR2 SVGAGI, per germline. CDR3 length: 14 amino acids. CDR3 bases: TGTGCCAGCAGTACCCGACAGGGGCTTGGTGGCTACACCTTC. Its protein is CASSTRQGLGGYTF.

This rearrangement joins TRBV7-9 to TRBJ2-7; D is tentatively TRBD1 or TRBD2 (6 bases each). Germline loops: CDR1 SEHNR, CDR2 FQNEAQ (reference sequence). The CDR3 covers 17 residues. V lost 5 bases and J 1 base, leaving 21 bases between the germline ends. Here the CDR3 reads CASSVGTSGTSSYEQYF. In DNA form, the CDR3 reads TGTGCCAGCAGCGTAGGGACTTCCGGGACATCGTCCTACGAGCAGTACTTC.